The next 7 T cell receptor beta chains were all read from a single sample in a study of cytomegalovirus exposure and HLA in healthy donors. Primers for the PCR totalled 60 Vbeta and 13 Jbeta. This table comes from immunoSEQ multiplex PCR, and its TCRdb copy is limited to in-frame clones, with some not included. Among 130,000 to 150,000 clones, about 80% were seen once, and the ten largest hold about 1.7%. Material: PBMCs. Receptor source: a woman in her twenties or thirties in good health and CMV-seronegative.

This clone has only a few counts. The J gene is TRBJ2-5, the V gene TRBV4-1; TRBD1 aligns across 8 bases. The V gene's germline CDR1 is MGHRA and CDR2 YSYEKL. After removal of 2 bases from V and 4 bases from J, the junction contained 6 bases not matched to a gene. CDR3 length: 15 amino acids. For the CDR3, the DNA is TGCGCCAGCAGCCAACAGGGGGCGAATCGAGAGACCCAGTACTTC. Its protein product is CASSQQGANRETQYF.

The DNA for the CDR3 is TGTGCCAGCAGCGCGAGGGGGCCCGGCACTGAAGCTTTCTTT. Protein product: CASSARGPGTEAFF. J is TRBJ1-1 and V is TRBV9; 7 bases are shared with TRBD1. V gave up 3 bases and J gave up 4 bases; unmatched junction bases: 6. Germline V gives CDR1 SGDLS, CDR2 YYNGEE. The CDR3 runs 14 residues.

The CDR3 DNA reads TGTGCCACCAGCAGAGACGGAGGTTACTCCTACAATGAGCAGTTCTTC. It encodes CATSRDGGYSYNEQFF. V is TRBV15 and J is TRBJ2-1; weak D call: TRBD2 (5 bases). The CDR3 totals 16 residues. V gave up 0 bases and J gave up 0 bases, with 9 bases separating them. Germline V gene data show CDR1 as LNHNV and CDR2 as YYDKDF (reference sequence).

The chain joins TRBV6-1 to TRBJ2-7; 9 nucleotides agree with TRBD1. The germline gives CDR1 MNHNS, CDR2 SASEGT. Trimming removed 8 bases from V and 2 bases from J; junction bases left unmatched: 7. The CDR3 extends over 14 amino acids. The chain's CDR3 is CASLKGQGTYEQYF. CDR3 sequence (DNA): TGTGCCAGCCTGAAGGGACAGGGTACCTACGAGCAGTACTTC.

The CDR3 DNA is TGTGCCAGCAGTGCTGAAGAGACCCAGTACTTC. Its protein is CASSAEETQYF. V is TRBV2 and J is TRBJ2-5; D is undetermined. V was trimmed by 4 bases and J by 3 bases, leaving 3 bases between them. CDR1 and CDR2 from the germline V gene are SNHLY and FYNNEI. The CDR3 is 11 residues long.

The chain recombines TRBV11-2 with TRBJ1-2; D ambiguous. The CDR3 is made up of 12 amino acids. The germline CDR1 and CDR2 sequences are SGHAT and FQNNGV. Trimming cost V 0 bases and J 5 bases, with 4 bases left between them. CDR3 DNA sequence: TGTGCCAGCAGCTTAGATATTTATGGCTACACCTTC. This gives the protein CASSLDIYGYTF.

V usage is TRBV6-1 and J usage is TRBJ1-1, with D perhaps matching TRBD1 (5 bases). The CDR3 consists of 13 residues. V was clipped by 1 base and J by 4 bases, with 7 bases between them. Germline V gene data show CDR1 as MNHNS and CDR2 as SASEGT. The CDR3 nucleotides read TGTGCCAGCAGTGAAGGGGGCTTCACTGAAGCTTTCTTT. It yields the protein CASSEGGFTEAFF.